This is a list of T cell receptor beta chains from one sample in a study of T cell changes during pregnancy in multiple sclerosis. Using immunoSEQ multiplex PCR, the repertoire was profiled, and TCRdb retains in-frame clones only, with some absent. The sample lists 90,000 to 100,000 clones; 80% to 95% were seen once. The material was peripheral blood, obtained in the first trimester of pregnancy. The receptors come from a female donor with multiple sclerosis, enrolled in a pregnancy study. Each CDR3 is given with its conserved first and last residue. The D gene is left open where the match is weak. Rows give clone size only sometimes, using once, few, many, or a class for an expanded clone.

-	TRBV19	TRBJ2-1	-	TGTGCCAGTAGTATGGACAGCAGGTGGGACAATGAGCAGTTCTTC	CASSMDSRWDNEQFF
-	TRBV13	TRBJ2-1	TRBD1	TGTGCCAGCAGCCAAAGGGGACAGGGAGCCTACAATGAGCAGTTCTTC	CASSQRGQGAYNEQFF
-	TRBV5-1	TRBJ2-7	-	TGCGCCAGCAGCTTGGCGGAGGGCCCCTACGAGCAGTACTTC	CASSLAEGPYEQYF
-	TRBV5-4	TRBJ2-1	TRBD2	TGTGCCAGCAGCTTGGGGACTAGCGGGAGAAGGTCCTACAATGAGCAGTTCTTC	CASSLGTSGRRSYNEQFF
-	TRBV4-3	TRBJ1-5	-	TGCGCCAGCAGCCAGGACATCGATCAGCCCCAGCATTTT	CASSQDIDQPQHF
-	TRBV27	TRBJ2-5	TRBD2	TGTGCCAGCAGTTTGAGCGCGGGACTAGCGGGAGAACGAGAGACCCAGTACTTC	CASSLSAGLAGERETQYF
-	TRBV27	TRBJ1-1	-	TGTGCCAGTTTTAGCTACACTGAAGCTTTCTTT	CASFSYTEAFF
-	TRBV11-2	TRBJ1-1	-	TGTGCCAGCAGCCCAGCGGAGGGGATCAGGAAAACTGAAGCTTTCTTT	CASSPAEGIRKTEAFF
-	TRBV28	TRBJ1-1	-	TGTGCCAGCAGTTTGTCGGGCCCGGGGAGGCACACTGAAGCTTTCTTT	CASSLSGPGRHTEAFF
-	TRBV6-1	TRBJ2-7	-	TGTGCCAGCACGAGGCGGGAATCCGGCTACGAGCAGTACTTC	CASTRRESGYEQYF
-	TRBV29-1	TRBJ2-7	TRBD1	TGCAGCGCAAGAAAGGGGGCATCCTACGAGCAGTACTTC	CSARKGASYEQYF
-	TRBV11-2	TRBJ2-2	-	TGTGCCAGCAGCTATGCCGCCGGGGCCGGGGAGCTGTTTTTT	CASSYAAGAGELFF
-	TRBV29-1	TRBJ1-1	-	TGCAGCGTGATGACAGGTCTGGACACTGAAGCTTTCTTT	CSVMTGLDTEAFF
-	TRBV13	TRBJ1-4	-	TGTGCCAGCAGGCAGGGTGGTGAAAAACTGTTTTTT	CASRQGGEKLFF
-	TRBV25-1	TRBJ1-1	TRBD1	TGTGCCAGCACCCAGGACAGGGAAGGGACTGAAGCTTTCTTT	CASTQDREGTEAFF
-	TRBV5-1	TRBJ1-1	-	TGCGCCAGCAGCCCGTGGGCAGGGGTCGGGAACACTGAAGCTTTCTTT	CASSPWAGVGNTEAFF
-	TRBV29-1	TRBJ2-1	TRBD1	TGCAGCGTTGGAGGGACAGGGGATGAGCAGTTCTTC	CSVGGTGDEQFF
-	TRBV27	TRBJ2-1	TRBD2	TGTGCCAGCAGTTTATCAGCGGGAGAGGTTTACTACAATGAGCAGTTCTTC	CASSLSAGEVYYNEQFF
once	TRBV6-1	TRBJ1-2	TRBD1	TGTGCCAGCAGTGAACTGAGTATGGGACAGATAATCTATGGCTACACCTTC	CASSELSMGQIIYGYTF
once	TRBV9	TRBJ2-3	-	TGTGCCAGCAGCGACCGAGGTTTGGCAGATACGCAGTATTTT	CASSDRGLADTQYF
-	TRBV7-8	TRBJ2-7	-	TGTGCCAGCAGCTTGGGGGGAATTTCCTACGAGCAGTACTTC	CASSLGGISYEQYF
-	TRBV2	TRBJ2-1	-	TGTGCCAGTGCAGGGGGGAGTAGTACCTACAATGAGCAGTTCTTC	CASAGGSSTYNEQFF
-	TRBV10-3	TRBJ2-1	-	TGTGCCATCAGTGAGTCCCTGGGGAGCTCCTACAATGAGCAGTTCTTC	CAISESLGSSYNEQFF
-	TRBV25-1	TRBJ2-1	TRBD1	TGTGCCAGCAGCCGGACAGGGCCCTACAATGAGCAGTTCTTC	CASSRTGPYNEQFF
-	TRBV5-6	TRBJ1-3	TRBD1	TGTGCCAGCAGCTCATGGGACAGCCTTTACTCTGGAAACACCATATATTTT	CASSSWDSLYSGNTIYF
-	TRBV27	TRBJ2-5	-	TGTGCCAGCAGTTCACTCGGTCGGGAGACCCAGTACTTC	CASSSLGRETQYF
-	TRBV5-5	TRBJ2-7	-	TGTGCCAGCAGCTTGGGCCCGGGAGAGGGCGAGCAGTACTTC	CASSLGPGEGEQYF
-	TRBV4-1	TRBJ1-3	TRBD1	TGCGCCAGCAGCCTGAGGGACAGTGGAAACACCATATATTTT	CASSLRDSGNTIYF